This T cell receptor beta chain was identified during a study of blood T cell repertoires in COVID-19. About the study: Whether acute or convalescent, the COVID-19 samples came from the United States, Italy and Spain. Nucleic acid was either cDNA or gDNA, and it came from T cells, B-cell-depleted T cells, or PBMCs.

Authors' analysis steps: Amplification of reference gene primers provided the estimated nucleated cell counts. Assay used: immunoSEQ multiplex PCR; TCRdb lists only in-frame clones, some missing. V and J calls and clone size are those listed in that table; D and trimming were worked out from the DNA. The repertoire includes nearly 250,000 clones, roughly 86% of them detected once, and approximately 1.5% sits in the top ten. A single count supports this clone. The CDR3 length is 13 residues. V lost 0 bases and J lost 0, with 6 bases in between. The germline V gene has CDR1 SQVTM and CDR2 ANQGSEA. The gene calls are TRBV29-1 and TRBJ2-7; D is unclear. The clonotype comes from a woman in her fifties or sixties who had recovered from COVID-19. The sample comprised peripheral blood. The CDR3 coding sequence is TGCAGCGTTGAAGACAGTTACTCCTACGAGCAGTACTTC. Residues: CSVEDSYSYEQYF.